The 17 T cell receptor beta chains given below trace back to one sample, sequenced in a study of neoadjuvant anti-PD-1 for oral cavity cancer (dated by TCRdb to the early 2020s). The sample's time point label, in plain terms: before neoadjuvant nivolumab. The receptor library was made with the immunoSEQ multiplex PCR assay. The source is immuneACCESS, and TCRdb retained only in-frame sequences with V and J called. Part of the clones is not carried over; for the studies checked, unresolved V genes explain less than half of this, and the remainder is unexplained. Present in this sample are about 14,000 clones, under 65% of which were seen just once. The ten largest account for roughly 2.4% of the sample. The source material was PBMCs, sampled before nivolumab (anti-PD-1) treatment. Every receptor here comes from a person between 40 and 85 years old with oral cavity squamous cell carcinoma.

V usage is TRBV5-4 and J usage is TRBJ1-1, with D unclear. Germline V gives CDR1 SGHNT, CDR2 YYREEE (reference sequence). Trimming took 9 bases from V and 5 from J, leaving 11 bases between them. The CDR3 contains 11 residues. CDR3 residues: CATRRDTEAFF. CDR3 coding DNA: TGTGCCACCCGAAGGGATACTGAAGCTTTCTTT.

The J gene is TRBJ1-2, the V gene TRBV25-1, with 9 bases identical to TRBD1. CDR3 length: 15 residues. The V segment lost 2 bases and the J segment 4 bases; nucleotides outside the gene matches: 5. CDR1 is MGHDK, CDR2 SYGVNS, per germline. The CDR3 region is CASSEGDRVFYGYTF. In nucleotides, the CDR3 is TGTGCCAGCAGTGAAGGGGACAGGGTGTTCTATGGCTACACCTTC.

This clone was seen a single time. The V gene is TRBV11-2, the J gene TRBJ1-2, with unresolved D. The germline gives CDR1 SGHAT, CDR2 FQNNGV. The CDR3 spans 12 residues. Trimming took off 4 bases at V and 5 bases at J, with 8 bases between the two ends. Written as DNA, the CDR3 is TGTGCCAGCAGCTCCCGCAGTTATGGCTACACCTTC. As protein: CASSSRSYGYTF. Combining the CDR3 with reference TRBV11-2 and TRBJ1-2 gives the whole variable domain EAGVAQSPRYKIIEKRQSVAFWCNPISGHATLYWYQQILGQGPKLLIQFQNNGVVDDSQLPKDRFSAERLKGVDSTLKIQPAKLEDSAVYLCASSSRSYGYTFGSGTRLTVV.

The chain combines TRBV25-1 with TRBJ2-1, with no clear D. This CDR3 contains 14 residues. Trimming removed 2 bases at V and 7 bases at J, with 12 bases between. Germline loops: CDR1 MGHDK, CDR2 SYGVNS. The CDR3 DNA sequence: TGTGCCAGCAGTGAAGGGCGGTTTGGGAATGAGCAGTTCTTC. Protein: CASSEGRFGNEQFF.

The V and J genes are TRBV14 and TRBJ1-3; D uncertain. Between the trimmed V and J ends, which lost 7 bases and 2 bases, there was a span of 9 bases. This CDR3 has 13 amino acids. Germline values: CDR1 SGHDN, CDR2 FVKESK. The CDR3 sequence is CASKFAAGNTIYF. CDR3 DNA sequence: TGTGCCAGCAAATTTGCTGCTGGAAACACCATATATTTT.

This clone has a single count. This chain connects TRBV10-1 to TRBJ2-1, with D possibly TRBD2 on 7 matching bases. This CDR3 contains 15 residues. Germline loops: CDR1 WNHNN, CDR2 SYGVQD (reference sequence). V lost 5 bases to trimming and J lost 7 bases, with 18 bases between them. For the CDR3, the DNA is TGCGCCAGCAGTAGGGGGGGGCTAAATTCGAATGAGCAGTTCTTC. It specifies CASSRGGLNSNEQFF.

This chain uses TRBV2 with TRBJ1-1; D is perhaps TRBD1 (6 bases). The CDR3 is made up of 13 amino acids. From germline, CDR1 is SNHLY and CDR2 FYNNEI. Trimming stripped 2 bases from V and 4 bases from J, with 8 bases between. The DNA of the CDR3 is TGTGCCAGCAGTGAACAGGGGACCACTGAAGCTTTCTTT. The encoded protein is CASSEQGTTEAFF.

The J gene is TRBJ2-1, the V gene TRBV5-5, with D hard to call. CDR1 SGHKS and CDR2 YYEKEE come from the germline V gene (reference sequence). The length of the CDR3 is 15 residues. V gave up 4 bases and J gave up 0 bases, with 11 bases separating them. CDR3: CASSTNPSSYNEQFF. The CDR3 DNA reads TGTGCCAGCAGCACGAATCCAAGCTCCTACAATGAGCAGTTCTTC.

The gene calls are TRBV27 and TRBJ1-1, with D maybe TRBD1 (6 bases). Germline V gene sequence: CDR1 MNHEY, CDR2 SMNVEV (reference sequence). The CDR3 has 14 residues. V lost 7 bases and J lost 1, with 13 bases in between. The CDR3 region has the DNA TGTGCCAGCAAACCCCCAGGGGCGAACACTGAAGCTTTCTTT. This encodes CASKPPGANTEAFF.

This clone was seen more than once but under ten times. The chain combines TRBV29-1 with TRBJ1-5, with TRBD1 matching over 7 bases. With 3 bases clipped from V and 5 bases from J, the junction kept 7 bases outside the gene matches. Germline values: CDR1 SQVTM, CDR2 ANQGSEA. The CDR3 covers 14 residues. The CDR3 DNA follows: TGCAGCGTTGATGAGACAGGGATAGATCAGCCCCAGCATTTT. Its protein is CSVDETGIDQPQHF. Drawing the rest from reference TRBV29-1 and TRBJ1-5, the complete variable domain is SAVISQKPSRDICQRGTSLTIQCQVDSQVTMMFWYRQQPGQSLTLIATANQGSEATYESGFVIDKFPISRPNLTFSTLTVSNMSPEDSSIYLCSVDETGIDQPQHFGDGTRLSIL.

The chain couples TRBV4-2 to TRBJ2-1; possibly TRBD2 for D (5 bases). Trimming pared 6 bases from V and 6 bases from J, leaving 12 bases between. Germline assignment: CDR1 LGHNA and CDR2 YNFKEQ. The CDR3 covers 13 residues. The CDR3 sequence is CASSAGPLNEQFF. The CDR3 DNA follows: TGTGCCAGCAGTGCGGGCCCCCTCAATGAGCAGTTCTTC.

The table lists this clone with a few counts. The gene calls are TRBV4-2 and TRBJ1-1, with a tentative D call TRBD1 (5 bases). The V end was cut by 3 bases, the J end by 1 base, with 6 bases between. The CDR3 is 13 residues long. The germline V gene has CDR1 LGHNA and CDR2 YNFKEQ. CDR3 DNA: TGTGCCAGCAGCCAGGACACGAACACTGAAGCTTTCTTT. Its protein is CASSQDTNTEAFF.

The gene calls are TRBV27 and TRBJ1-5; D may be TRBD1 (5 bases). Trimming took off 2 bases at V and 3 bases at J, with 8 bases between the two ends. The CDR3 has 14 amino acids. The germline V gene has CDR1 MNHEY and CDR2 SMNVEV (reference sequence). The CDR3 nucleotides read TGTGCCAGCAGTTTAAGGGGAGTCAATCAGCCCCAGCATTTT. Its protein is CASSLRGVNQPQHF.

This clone was counted once. The V call is TRBV14, the J call TRBJ2-5; TRBD2 agrees at 9 bases. CDR3 length: 19 residues. Germline V gene sequence: CDR1 SGHDN, CDR2 FVKESK. V lost 3 bases, J lost 1 base, and 15 bases stayed unmatched. This chain's CDR3 is CASSHESRILAGVQETQYF. The CDR3 DNA sequence: TGTGCCAGCAGCCACGAAAGCCGAATATTAGCGGGGGTCCAAGAGACCCAGTACTTC.

The V and J genes are TRBV4-1 and TRBJ1-2, with D possibly TRBD1 on 5 matching bases. Germline lookup yields CDR1 MGHRA and CDR2 YSYEKL. V was pared by 0 bases and J by 0 bases, with 20 bases between. This CDR3 has 19 amino acids. CDR3 nucleotides: TGCGCCAGCAGCCAAGAACCCTTGGGGGAGACTCATACTAACTATGGCTACACCTTC. Its protein product is CASSQEPLGETHTNYGYTF.

V gene TRBV9 combines with J gene TRBJ1-1; a possible D gene is TRBD1 (6 bases). This CDR3 has 15 amino acids. Germline values: CDR1 SGDLS, CDR2 YYNGEE. Trimming left V 2 bases short and J 6 bases short, with 17 bases between. CDR3 nucleotide sequence: TGTGCCAGCAGCGTCCAGTCAGGGGCTGTGGCTGAAGCTTTCTTT. Translated, it gives CASSVQSGAVAEAFF. The full variable domain, completed using reference TRBV9 and TRBJ1-1, is DSGVTQTPKHLITATGQRVTLRCSPRSGDLSVYWYQQSLDQGLQFLIQYYNGEERAKGNILERFSAQQFPDLHSELNLSSLELGDSALYFCASSVQSGAVAEAFFGQGTRLTVV.

V and J are TRBV10-3 and TRBJ2-2; weak D call: TRBD1 (5 bases). Germline V lookup: CDR1 ENHRY, CDR2 SYGVKD. The CDR3 covers 14 residues. Trimming took 2 bases from V and 5 from J, leaving 9 bases between them. The CDR3 nucleotides read TGTGCCATCAGTGAGACATCAGGGACCGGGGAGCTGTTTTTT. It codes for CAISETSGTGELFF.